A single sample gave rise to the 24 T cell receptor beta chains below, sequenced in a study of CD8+ T cells in alopecia areata (dated by TCRdb to the late 2010s). The sample's treatment or condition label is to be understood as: oral pan-JAK inhibitor, 5-10 mg twice daily. The library was prepared using the immunoSEQ multiplex PCR assay. RNA was extracted from all samples and reverse transcribed into cDNA, which served as template for TCR sequencing. As stored in TCRdb, this immuneACCESS dataset retains in-frame rearrangements with V and J assigned. A fraction of the clones does not appear; measured against another copy, unresolved V genes explain less than half of the discrepancy, and the remainder lacks a known reason. The sample records approximately 100,000 clones, 60% of which are singletons. The ten biggest clones cover 16% of the sample. The sample was CD8+ T cells sorted from blood, taken around week 55, from a patient treated with tofacitinib. Receptors originate from a human donor with alopecia areata.

The V and J genes are TRBV9 and TRBJ1-1; D is unclear. The germline CDR1 and CDR2 sequences are SGDLS and YYNGEE. V shed 0 bases and J shed 2 bases, with 11 bases lying between them. The CDR3 is made up of 15 amino acids. CDR3 region: CASSVANRVNTEAFF. CDR3 coding DNA: TGTGCCAGCAGCGTAGCTAATCGGGTAAACACTGAAGCTTTCTTT.

Worth noting for this clone: A read error may account for a junction end that differs from germline. The chain uses TRBV2 and TRBJ1-1; D unresolved. Looked up from germline, CDR1 is SNHLY and CDR2 is FYNNEI. This CDR3 has 11 residues. As DNA, the CDR3 is TGTGCCAGCAGCCAGAACACTGAAGCTTCCTTT. The encoded protein is CASSQNTEASF. The full variable domain, completed using reference TRBV2 and TRBJ1-1, is EPEVTQTPSHQVTQMGQEVILRCVPISNHLYFYWYRQILGQKVEFLVSFYNNEISEKSEIFDDQFSVERPDGSNFTLKIRSTKLEDSAMYFCASSQNTEASFGQGTRLTVV.

The chain links TRBV7-8 to TRBJ1-1; D unresolved. The CDR3 totals 12 residues. Germline lookup yields CDR1 SGHVS and CDR2 FQNEAQ. Trimming pared 3 bases from V and 6 bases from J, leaving 8 bases between. Written as DNA, the CDR3 is TGTGCCAGCAGCTTTTCGGGATCTGAAGCTTTCTTT. Translation: CASSFSGSEAFF.

The chain uses TRBV19 and TRBJ2-1; the D is unclear. The V gene lost 4 bases and the J gene lost 0 bases, with 10 bases spanning the gap. The CDR3 spans 15 residues. CDR1 is LNHDA, CDR2 SQIVND, per germline (reference sequence). The CDR3 spells CASSTVSTSYNEQFF. The CDR3 DNA reads as TGTGCCAGTAGTACCGTTTCTACCTCCTACAATGAGCAGTTCTTC. The entire variable domain, with the rest obtained from reference TRBV19 and TRBJ2-1, is as follows: DGGITQSPKYLFRKEGQNVTLSCEQNLNHDAMYWYRQDPGQGLRLIYYSQIVNDFQKGDIAEGYSVSREKKESFPLTVTSAQKNPTAFYLCASSTVSTSYNEQFFGPGTRLTVL.

This clone has just a few counts. The V gene is TRBV7-2, the J gene TRBJ2-7, with TRBD1 as a possible D gene (6 bases). Per germline, CDR1 SGHTA and CDR2 FQGNSA. Trimming shortened V by 3 bases and J by 5 bases, and 14 bases separated the two germline ends. This CDR3 spans 14 amino acids. CDR3 sequence reads: CASSFRGQLDEQYF. The CDR3 region has the DNA TGTGCCAGCAGCTTCAGAGGACAGCTCGACGAGCAGTACTTC.

The chain is built from TRBV13 and TRBJ1-1, with 7 bases fitting TRBD1. This CDR3 comprises 13 residues. Germline V CDR1 and CDR2: PRHDT, FYEKMQ (reference sequence). The V segment lost 5 bases and the J segment 4 bases; nucleotides outside the gene matches: 4. CDR3 protein: CASSPTGSTEAFF. CDR3 in DNA: TGTGCCAGCAGCCCGACAGGGTCCACTGAAGCTTTCTTT. Together with reference TRBV13 and TRBJ1-1, the CDR3 gives the full variable domain: AAGVIQSPRHLIKEKRETATLKCYPIPRHDTVYWYQQGPGQDPQFLISFYEKMQSDKGSIPDRFSAQQFSDYHSELNMSSLELGDSALYFCASSPTGSTEAFFGQGTRLTVV.

This clone was detected only a few times. V and J are TRBV5-1 and TRBJ1-1; tentatively, D is TRBD1 (5 bases). The CDR3 is 9 amino acids. The germline V gene encodes CDR1 SGHRS and CDR2 YFSETQ. Trimming took 8 bases from V and 7 from J, leaving 6 bases between them. The CDR3 bases are TGCGCCAGGACAGTTGAAGCTTTCTTT. Translation gives CARTVEAFF.

The chain has TRBV2 and TRBJ2-5; no clear D gene. The V end lost 8 bases, the J end lost 6 bases, and 7 bases lay between the germline ends. Per the germline V gene, CDR1 is SNHLY and CDR2 is FYNNEI. This CDR3 has 10 amino acids. The CDR3 DNA reads TGTGCCAGCCTTTATAAGACCCAGTACTTC. Amino acids: CASLYKTQYF.

The genes are TRBV23-1 and TRBJ1-1; no clear D. TRBV23-1 is flagged as an ORF with uncertain function. This CDR3 region has 11 residues. V lost 7 bases, J lost 10 bases, and 13 bases lay in between. CDR3 loop: CASKGVCGAFF. The CDR3 bases are TGCGCCAGCAAAGGTGTGTGTGGAGCTTTCTTT.

The chain combines TRBV29-1 with TRBJ2-7, with a weak D call TRBD1 (6 bases). Germline-derived CDR1 and CDR2 are SQVTM and ANQGSEA. The CDR3 runs to 13 residues. V was trimmed by 2 bases and J by 4 bases, leaving 12 bases between them. Here the CDR3 DNA reads TGCAGCGTTGAAACAGGGAGAATGTACGAGCAGTACTTC. This translates into CSVETGRMYEQYF.

The chain carries TRBV29-1 and TRBJ2-3, with D hard to call. Germline CDR1 reads SQVTM; CDR2 reads ANQGSEA. The V end lost 0 bases, the J end lost 3 bases, and 16 bases lay between the germline ends. CDR3 length: 16 residues. CDR3 coding DNA: TGCAGCGTTGAAGATACCACGTCCGCGTGGACAGATACGCAGTATTTT. This encodes CSVEDTTSAWTDTQYF.

This chain links TRBV29-1 with TRBJ1-1, with D tentatively TRBD1 (5 bases). Trimming left V 3 bases short and J 6 bases short, with 11 bases between. CDR1 SQVTM and CDR2 ANQGSEA come from the germline V gene. This CDR3 has 12 residues. CDR3 sequence (DNA): TGCAGCGTTGAGCAGGGTCTGCCTGAAGCTTTCTTT. It translates to CSVEQGLPEAFF.

The chain has TRBV6-6 and TRBJ1-5; D is possibly TRBD1 (5 bases). CDR3 length equals 13 residues. Germline lookup yields CDR1 MNHNY and CDR2 SVGAGI (reference sequence). V was shortened by 6 bases and J by 4 bases, with 10 bases between the two germline ends. The CDR3 bases are TGTGCCAGCAGCGACAGCTCTAATCAGCCCCAGCATTTT. Translated, it gives CASSDSSNQPQHF.

J is TRBJ2-7 and V is TRBV2, with D uncertain. Between the trimmed V and J ends, which lost 6 bases and 2 bases, there was a span of 5 bases. Per the germline V gene, CDR1 is SNHLY and CDR2 is FYNNEI. This CDR3 is built from 11 residues. The CDR3 sequence: CASSPPYEQYF. CDR3 in DNA: TGTGCCAGCAGCCCGCCCTACGAGCAGTACTTC.

This clone has only a few counts. The chain has TRBV2 and TRBJ2-1; no reliable D call. This CDR3 comprises 12 residues. The V gene lost 6 bases and the J gene lost 0 bases, with 3 bases spanning the gap. Per the germline V gene, CDR1 is SNHLY and CDR2 is FYNNEI. The CDR3 region has the DNA TGTGCCAGCAGGGGCTCCTACAATGAGCAGTTCTTC. This codes for CASRGSYNEQFF.

This chain joins TRBV15 and TRBJ2-1; 9 bases are a match to TRBD2. J lost 9 bases, V lost 3 bases, and 9 bases had no gene match. Germline V CDR1 and CDR2: LNHNV, YYDKDF (reference sequence). The CDR3 length is 15 residues. This CDR3 is CATSSRRAGGFEQFF. CDR3 in DNA: TGTGCCACCAGCAGCCGGCGGGCGGGGGGGTTTGAGCAGTTCTTC.

This chain links TRBV23-1 with TRBJ1-5; TRBD1 might be the D (6 bases). TRBV23-1 is an ORF, with its function uncertain. The CDR3 is 18 residues long. V lost 8 bases and J lost 0, with 23 bases in between. CDR3 amino acids: CASVSGQIKMDSNQPQHF. CDR3 DNA: TGCGCCAGCGTATCAGGACAGATCAAAATGGATAGCAATCAGCCCCAGCATTTT.

This chain links TRBV7-6 with TRBJ2-3, with TRBD1 identical over 9 bases. CDR1 and CDR2 from the germline V gene are SGHVS and FNYEAQ. V shed 3 bases, J shed 2 bases, and the junction held 3 bases outside the gene matches. The CDR3 consists of 15 residues. This CDR3 reads CASSFGQGFTDTQYF. CDR3 nucleotides: TGTGCCAGCAGCTTTGGACAGGGGTTCACAGATACGCAGTATTTT.

The chain employs TRBV5-6 and TRBJ1-5; D call uncertain. The V gene's germline CDR1 is SGHDT and CDR2 YYEEEE. Trimming pared 5 bases from V and 2 bases from J, leaving 17 bases between. There are 16 residues in the CDR3. CDR3 protein: CASSYGLGSGNQPQHF. The CDR3 DNA reads as TGTGCCAGCAGTTACGGCTTGGGGTCCGGCAATCAGCCCCAGCATTTT.

This clone has only a few counts. This same CDR3 is encoded by further DNA sequences in the sample. The genes are TRBV29-1 and TRBJ1-2; tentatively, D is TRBD1 (5 bases). Germline V gives CDR1 SQVTM, CDR2 ANQGSEA. CDR3 length equals 11 residues. V lost 6 bases to trimming and J lost 3 bases, with 8 bases between them. CDR3 in DNA: TGCAGCGTGGGGCAGGACTATGGCTACACCTTC. It yields the protein CSVGQDYGYTF.

The chain is built from TRBV6-1 and TRBJ2-7; D unclear. Per germline, CDR1 MNHNS and CDR2 SASEGT. This CDR3 region has 10 residues. V lost 8 bases and J 2 bases, leaving 4 bases between the germline ends. This CDR3 is CASGPYEQYF. The CDR3 nucleotides are TGTGCCAGCGGTCCCTACGAGCAGTACTTC.

A few counts support this clone. The chain employs TRBV19 and TRBJ1-3, with D unresolved. The germline gives CDR1 LNHDA, CDR2 SQIVND (reference sequence). This CDR3 contains 18 residues. The ends were cut back, 3 bases at V and 0 bases at J, with 18 bases in the middle. CDR3: CASSMISAGSSSGNTIYF. The CDR3 DNA sequence: TGTGCCAGTAGTATGATATCTGCGGGCAGCAGCTCTGGAAACACCATATATTTT. Looking up the rest from reference TRBV19 and TRBJ1-3 gives the full variable domain: DGGITQSPKYLFRKEGQNVTLSCEQNLNHDAMYWYRQDPGQGLRLIYYSQIVNDFQKGDIAEGYSVSREKKESFPLTVTSAQKNPTAFYLCASSMISAGSSSGNTIYFGEGSWLTVV.

This clone was counted a few times. The CDR3 region is CSVEDPTAKGGNYEQYF. The CDR3 DNA follows: TGCAGCGTTGAAGATCCGACAGCCAAAGGAGGAAACTACGAGCAGTACTTC. The chain joins TRBV29-1 to TRBJ2-7; D possibly matches TRBD1 or TRBD2 (5 bases each). In germline, CDR1 is SQVTM, CDR2 ANQGSEA. This CDR3 is 17 amino acids long. V was trimmed by 0 bases and J by 3 bases, leaving 21 bases between them.

This clone was recorded a few times. The chain is built from TRBV7-2 and TRBJ2-7; possibly TRBD2 for D (5 bases). The V end lost 1 base, the J end lost 6 bases, and 22 bases lay between the germline ends. Germline V gives CDR1 SGHTA, CDR2 FQGNSA. The CDR3 is 17 amino acids. The CDR3 protein is CASSLEVARGSLGEQYF. The CDR3 DNA follows: TGTGCCAGCAGCTTAGAGGTTGCAAGAGGGAGTTTGGGCGAGCAGTACTTC.